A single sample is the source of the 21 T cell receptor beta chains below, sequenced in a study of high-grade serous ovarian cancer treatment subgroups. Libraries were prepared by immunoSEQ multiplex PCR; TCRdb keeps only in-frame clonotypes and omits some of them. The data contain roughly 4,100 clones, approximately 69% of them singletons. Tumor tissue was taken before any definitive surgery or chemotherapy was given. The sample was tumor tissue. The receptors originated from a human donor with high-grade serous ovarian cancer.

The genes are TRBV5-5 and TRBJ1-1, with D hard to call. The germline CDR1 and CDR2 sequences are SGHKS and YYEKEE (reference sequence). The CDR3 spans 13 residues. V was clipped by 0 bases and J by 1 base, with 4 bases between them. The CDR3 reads CASSLEPNTEAFF. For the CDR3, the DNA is TGTGCCAGCAGCTTGGAACCGAACACTGAAGCTTTCTTT. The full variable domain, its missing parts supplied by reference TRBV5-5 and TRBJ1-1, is DAGVTQSPTHLIKTRGQQVTLRCSPISGHKSVSWYQQVLGQGPQFIFQYYEKEERGRGNFPDRFSARQFPNYSSELNVNALLLGDSALYLCASSLEPNTEAFFGQGTRLTVV.

In nucleotides, the CDR3 is TGTGCCAGCAGCGTCCTACAGGGGGAAAACACCGGGGAGCTGTTTTTT. Residues: CASSVLQGENTGELFF. The genes are TRBV9 and TRBJ2-2; 8 positions match TRBD1. Germline V lookup: CDR1 SGDLS, CDR2 YYNGEE. The CDR3 length is 16 residues. The V gene end was trimmed by 2 bases and the J gene end by 2 bases; junction bases not matched to a gene: 5. Full variable domain (remainder filled in from reference TRBV9 and TRBJ2-2): DSGVTQTPKHLITATGQRVTLRCSPRSGDLSVYWYQQSLDQGLQFLIQYYNGEERAKGNILERFSAQQFPDLHSELNLSSLELGDSALYFCASSVLQGENTGELFFGEGSRLTVL.

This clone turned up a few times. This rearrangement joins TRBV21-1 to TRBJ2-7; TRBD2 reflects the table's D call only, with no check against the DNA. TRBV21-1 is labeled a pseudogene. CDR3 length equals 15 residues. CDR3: CASSRARGPPYEQYV. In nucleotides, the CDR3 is TGTGCCAGCAGCAGGGCGCGGGGACCCCCCTACGAGCAGTACGTC.

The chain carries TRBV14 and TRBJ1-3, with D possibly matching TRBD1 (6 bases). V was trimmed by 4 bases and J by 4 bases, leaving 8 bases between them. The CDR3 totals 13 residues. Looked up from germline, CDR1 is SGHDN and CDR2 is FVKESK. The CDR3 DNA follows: TGTGCCAGCAGCCGAGACAGGGGAAACACCATATATTTT. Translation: CASSRDRGNTIYF.

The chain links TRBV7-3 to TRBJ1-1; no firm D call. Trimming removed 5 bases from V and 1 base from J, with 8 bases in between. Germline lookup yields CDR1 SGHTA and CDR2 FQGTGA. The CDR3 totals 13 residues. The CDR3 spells CASSRQRNTEAFF. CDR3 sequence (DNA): TGTGCCAGCAGCCGCCAGAGGAACACTGAAGCTTTCTTT. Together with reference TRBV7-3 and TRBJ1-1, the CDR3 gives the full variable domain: GAGVSQTPSNKVTEKGKYVELRCDPISGHTALYWYRQSLGQGPEFLIYFQGTGAADDSGLPNDRFFAVRPEGSVSTLKIQRTERGDSAVYLCASSRQRNTEAFFGQGTRLTVV.

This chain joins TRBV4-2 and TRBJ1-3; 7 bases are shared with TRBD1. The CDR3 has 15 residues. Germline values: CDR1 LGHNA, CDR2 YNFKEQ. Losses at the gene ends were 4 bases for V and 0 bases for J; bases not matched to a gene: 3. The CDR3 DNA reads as TGTGCCAGCAGCCCGGGACAGCGCTCTGGAAACACCATATATTTT. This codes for CASSPGQRSGNTIYF.

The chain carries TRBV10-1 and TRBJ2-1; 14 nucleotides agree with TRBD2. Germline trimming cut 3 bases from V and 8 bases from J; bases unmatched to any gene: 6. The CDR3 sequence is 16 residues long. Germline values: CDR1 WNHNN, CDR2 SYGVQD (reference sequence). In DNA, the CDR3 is TGCGCCAGCAGTGACGAGACTAGCGGGGGGGCCGATGAGCAGTTCTTC. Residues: CASSDETSGGADEQFF.

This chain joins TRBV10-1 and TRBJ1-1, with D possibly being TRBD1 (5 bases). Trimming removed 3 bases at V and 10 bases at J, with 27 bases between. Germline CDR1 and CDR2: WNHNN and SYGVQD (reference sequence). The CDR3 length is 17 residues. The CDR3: CASSDPMGTAVPRRAFF. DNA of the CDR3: TGCGCCAGCAGTGACCCCATGGGGACGGCCGTCCCCCGAAGAGCTTTCTTT.

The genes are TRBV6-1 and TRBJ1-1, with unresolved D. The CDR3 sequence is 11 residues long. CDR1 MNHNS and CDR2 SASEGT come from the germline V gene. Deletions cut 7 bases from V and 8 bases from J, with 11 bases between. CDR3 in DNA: TGTGCCAGCACCGAGGACCCCGAAGCTTTCTTT. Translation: CASTEDPEAFF.

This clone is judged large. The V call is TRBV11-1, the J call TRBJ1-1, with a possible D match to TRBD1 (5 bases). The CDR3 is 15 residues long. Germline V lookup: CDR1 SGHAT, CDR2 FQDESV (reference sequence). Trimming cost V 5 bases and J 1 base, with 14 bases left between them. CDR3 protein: CASSRGRGRNTEAFF. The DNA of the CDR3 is TGTGCCAGCAGCCGCGGGAGGGGACGGAACACTGAAGCTTTCTTT.

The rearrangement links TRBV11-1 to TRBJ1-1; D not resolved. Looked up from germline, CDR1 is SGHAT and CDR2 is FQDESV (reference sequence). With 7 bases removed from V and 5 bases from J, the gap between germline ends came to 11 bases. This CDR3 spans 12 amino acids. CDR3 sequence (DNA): TGTGCCAGCACCATGGGAGTAACTGAAGCTTTCTTT. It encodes CASTMGVTEAFF.

The CDR3 sequence is CASSQFTTTNEKLFF. The CDR3 coding sequence is TGTGCCAGCAGCCAATTTACCACAACTAATGAAAAACTGTTTTTT. This chain joins TRBV5-4 and TRBJ1-4, with D uncertain. The CDR3 length is 15 residues. The V and J ends lost 4 bases and 0 bases respectively, with 10 bases between them. Germline V CDR1 and CDR2: SGHNT, YYREEE (reference sequence). The whole variable domain, remainder taken from reference TRBV5-4 and TRBJ1-4, is ETGVTQSPTHLIKTRGQQVTLRCSSQSGHNTVSWYQQALGQGPQFIFQYYREEENGRGNFPPRFSGLQFPNYSSELNVNALELDDSALYLCASSQFTTTNEKLFFGSGTQLSVL.

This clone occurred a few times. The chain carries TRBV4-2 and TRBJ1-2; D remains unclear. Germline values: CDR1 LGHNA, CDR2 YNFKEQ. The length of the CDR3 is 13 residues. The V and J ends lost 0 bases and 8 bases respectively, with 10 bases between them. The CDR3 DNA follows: TGTGCCAGCAGCCAAGATCTTGCGTGGGGCTACACCTTC. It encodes CASSQDLAWGYTF.

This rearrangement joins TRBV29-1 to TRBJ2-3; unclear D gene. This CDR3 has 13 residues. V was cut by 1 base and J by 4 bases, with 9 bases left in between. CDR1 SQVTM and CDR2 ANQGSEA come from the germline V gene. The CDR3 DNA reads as TGCAGCGTTGAAGGAAGTTTACCAGATACGCAGTATTTT. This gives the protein CSVEGSLPDTQYF.

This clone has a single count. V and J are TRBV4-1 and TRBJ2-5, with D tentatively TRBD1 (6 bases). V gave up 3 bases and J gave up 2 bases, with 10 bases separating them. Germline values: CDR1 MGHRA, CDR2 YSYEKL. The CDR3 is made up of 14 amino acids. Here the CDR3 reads CASSQGANQETQYF. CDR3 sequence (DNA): TGCGCCAGCAGCCAGGGGGCTAATCAAGAGACCCAGTACTTC.

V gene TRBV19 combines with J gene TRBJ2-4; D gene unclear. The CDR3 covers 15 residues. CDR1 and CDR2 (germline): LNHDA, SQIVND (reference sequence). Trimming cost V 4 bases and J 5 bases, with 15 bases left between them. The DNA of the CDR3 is TGTGCCAGTAGTAAGTGGGCGCTTGTGGAAAACATTCAGTACTTC. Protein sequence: CASSKWALVENIQYF.

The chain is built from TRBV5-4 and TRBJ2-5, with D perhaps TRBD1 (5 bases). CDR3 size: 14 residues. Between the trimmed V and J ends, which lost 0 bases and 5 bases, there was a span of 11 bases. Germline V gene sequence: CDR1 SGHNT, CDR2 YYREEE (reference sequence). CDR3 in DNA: TGTGCCAGCAGCTTGGCAGGGTACGCGGAGACCCAGTACTTC. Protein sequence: CASSLAGYAETQYF.

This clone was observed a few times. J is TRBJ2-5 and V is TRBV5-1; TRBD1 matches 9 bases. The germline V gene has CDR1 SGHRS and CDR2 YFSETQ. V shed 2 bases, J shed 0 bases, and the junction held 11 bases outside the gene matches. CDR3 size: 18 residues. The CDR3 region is CASSLQGATAQNQETQYF. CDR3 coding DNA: TGCGCCAGCAGCTTACAGGGGGCAACGGCCCAAAACCAAGAGACCCAGTACTTC.

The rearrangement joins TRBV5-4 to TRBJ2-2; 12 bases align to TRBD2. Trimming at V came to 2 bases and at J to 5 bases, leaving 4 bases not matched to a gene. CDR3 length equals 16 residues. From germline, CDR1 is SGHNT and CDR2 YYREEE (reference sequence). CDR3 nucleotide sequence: TGTGCCAGCAGCTTTTGGACTAGCGGGGTAACCGGGGAGCTGTTTTTT. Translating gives CASSFWTSGVTGELFF.

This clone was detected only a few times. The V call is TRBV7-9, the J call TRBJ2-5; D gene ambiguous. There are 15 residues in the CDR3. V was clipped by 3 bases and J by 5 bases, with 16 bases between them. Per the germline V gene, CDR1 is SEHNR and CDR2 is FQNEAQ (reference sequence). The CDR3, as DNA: TGTGCCAGCAGCTTGGGAACGACTCTGGGGGAGACCCAGTACTTC. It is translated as CASSLGTTLGETQYF.

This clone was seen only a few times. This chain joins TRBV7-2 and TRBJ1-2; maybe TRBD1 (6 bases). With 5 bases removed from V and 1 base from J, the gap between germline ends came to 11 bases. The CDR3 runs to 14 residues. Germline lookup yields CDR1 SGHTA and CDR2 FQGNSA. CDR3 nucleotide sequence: TGTGCCAGCAGCACCGGGGGACATAACTATGGCTACACCTTC. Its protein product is CASSTGGHNYGYTF.